At least ten counts were recorded for the clone carrying this T cell receptor (beta chain). The antigen remains unidentified. The record originates from a study of T cells in Graves' hyperthyroidism and ophthalmopathy. Findings and limits, study-wide: Blood also held most thyroid clonotypes expanded beyond 0.001.

Researchers amplified the TCR beta CDR3 regions from RNA transcripts. HTBI primers were used for first-round RT-PCR of the TCR CDR3. TCRdb redid the calling of the multiplex PCR reads with MiXCR, one entry per CDR3 protein. The sample carries 640,000 or so distinct CDR3 sequences, about 14% recorded once. The CDR3 extends over 14 amino acids. CDR1 is SEHNR and CDR2 is FQNEAQ in the germline V gene (reference sequence). Trimming at V came to 10 bases and at J to 5 bases, leaving 11 bases not matched to a gene. The sample consisted of blood. This TCR came from a woman in her late teens or twenties with Graves' ophthalmopathy. This chain links TRBV7-9 with TRBJ2-7, with TRBD1 identical over 10 bases. CDR3 DNA: TGTGCCATTTCGCCGAGGACAGGGGGAGACGAGCAGTACTTC. Translation: CAISPRTGGDEQYF.